The 15 T cell receptor beta chains reported below all come from one sample, sequenced in a study of blood T cell repertoires in COVID-19. The assay was immunoSEQ multiplex PCR, and TCRdb's table has in-frame clones only and misses some. The table shows roughly 250,000 clones, with approximately 82% occurring only once. Sample: peripheral blood. The receptors here all came from a woman at least 80 years old with acute or convalescent COVID-19.

As to this clone: The identical CDR3 is also encoded by other nucleotide sequences in the sample. V usage is TRBV5-1 and J usage is TRBJ1-1; 7 bases align to TRBD1. With 0 bases clipped from V and 1 base from J, the junction kept 6 bases outside the gene matches. This CDR3 is built from 16 residues. Per the germline V gene, CDR1 is SGHRS and CDR2 is YFSETQ. CDR3: CASSLASAGGNTEAFF. The CDR3 DNA is TGCGCCAGCAGCTTGGCCTCCGCAGGGGGGAACACTGAAGCTTTCTTT.

CDR3 in amino acids: CASSRGQANRNYGYTF. DNA of the CDR3: TGCGCCAGCAGCCGCGGACAGGCGAACCGTAACTATGGCTACACCTTC. V usage is TRBV5-1 and J usage is TRBJ1-2; 7 bases line up with TRBD1. V trimming: 4 bases; J trimming: 1 base; junction bases outside the gene matches: 10. This CDR3 has 16 residues. Germline lookup yields CDR1 SGHRS and CDR2 YFSETQ.

The V gene is TRBV4-1, the J gene TRBJ1-2, with a tentative D call TRBD1 (6 bases). This CDR3 has 14 amino acids. CDR1 and CDR2 (germline): MGHRA, YSYEKL. V shed 2 bases and J shed 7 bases, with 14 bases lying between them. CDR3 nucleotides: TGCGCCAGCAGCCAACCTTCAGGGGAAACTGGCTACACCTTC. This codes for CASSQPSGETGYTF.

V is TRBV6-5 and J is TRBJ1-2; 8 bases map to TRBD1. V shed 6 bases, J shed 4 bases, and the junction held 7 bases outside the gene matches. Germline V gene sequence: CDR1 MNHEY, CDR2 SVGAGI. The CDR3 extends over 14 amino acids. The CDR3 region has the DNA TGTGCCAGCAGCTTCGACAGGGGAAGCTATGGCTACACCTTC. Its translation: CASSFDRGSYGYTF.

The J gene is TRBJ2-7, the V gene TRBV19; TRBD2 matches 9 bases. V lost 0 bases and J lost 3; bases outside the gene matches: 6. Germline V gives CDR1 LNHDA, CDR2 SQIVND (reference sequence). This CDR3 has 16 amino acids. CDR3 nucleotide sequence: TGTGCCAGTAGTATAGAGAGTAGCGGGAGCTTCTACGAGCAGTACTTC. It codes for CASSIESSGSFYEQYF.

V is TRBV25-1 and J is TRBJ1-3; D is unclear. Germline loops: CDR1 MGHDK, CDR2 SYGVNS. CDR3 length: 12 residues. V lost 2 bases, J lost 3 bases, and 2 bases lay in between. The CDR3 spells CASSERGNTIYF. In nucleotides, the CDR3 is TGTGCCAGCAGTGAACGTGGAAACACCATATATTTT.

The rearrangement uses TRBV18 and TRBJ1-2, with 7 bases matching TRBD1. With V trimmed by 5 bases and J by 3 bases, 3 bases remained unmatched. CDR3 length: 13 residues. Germline-derived CDR1 and CDR2 are KGHSH and LQKENI. The CDR3, as DNA: TGTGCCAGCTCAGGAGGGGGCTACTATGGCTACACCTTC. Its protein product is CASSGGGYYGYTF.

Comment on this clone: Relative to the germline gene, one junction end is altered; a read error may explain this. J is TRBJ2-1 and V is TRBV6-5, with 9 bases fitting TRBD2. CDR3 length: 15 amino acids. Per germline, CDR1 MNHEY and CDR2 SVGAGI. The CDR3 sequence is CASSYAGGTYNEQFF. In DNA, the CDR3 is TGTGCCAGCAGTTATGCGGGGGGGACCTATAATGAGCAGTTCTTC.

This chain links TRBV15 with TRBJ2-5, with 7 positions matching TRBD1. The V and J ends lost 4 bases and 8 bases, in that order; junction bases with no gene match: 13. Germline V CDR1 and CDR2: LNHNV, YYDKDF (reference sequence). The CDR3 extends over 15 amino acids. The DNA of the CDR3 is TGTGCCACCAGCACAAGGGACAGATCCAAGAGAACCCAGTACTTC. The encoded protein is CATSTRDRSKRTQYF.

The sample holds one count of this clone. This chain joins TRBV19 and TRBJ1-2, with 11 bases fitting TRBD1. CDR3 size: 15 residues. Germline lookup yields CDR1 LNHDA and CDR2 SQIVND (reference sequence). V dropped 1 base and J dropped 8; count of bases not matched to a gene: 6. The CDR3 sequence: CASSIASGTGGGYTF. The CDR3 DNA reads TGTGCCAGTAGTATAGCCTCAGGGACAGGGGGAGGCTACACCTTC.

This clone was seen ten or more times. This chain connects TRBV28 to TRBJ1-6; no reliable D call. This CDR3 contains 12 residues. The V end was cut by 8 bases, the J end by 5 bases, with 7 bases between. In germline, CDR1 is MDHEN, CDR2 SYDVKM. The CDR3 DNA follows: TGTGCCAGCGGTCGGGATAATTCACCCCTCCACTTT. It yields the protein CASGRDNSPLHF.

This clone was observed a few times. The J gene is TRBJ1-5, the V gene TRBV6-1, with 7 bases identical to TRBD1. CDR1 and CDR2 (germline): MNHNS, SASEGT. The CDR3 covers 15 residues. V trimming: 3 bases; J trimming: 8 bases; junction bases outside the gene matches: 10. The CDR3 bases are TGTGCCAGCAGTGATTACAAGGGGGCTTTAAAGCCCCAGCATTTT. It translates to CASSDYKGALKPQHF.

This sequence joins TRBV12-3 or TRBV12-4 and TRBJ1-1; D ambiguous. This CDR3 comprises 13 residues. Trimming left V 2 bases short and J 8 bases short, with 12 bases between. The CDR3 bases are TGTGCCAGCAGTTTACTGCGGAATCGGGAAGCTTTCTTT. This codes for CASSLLRNREAFF.

The chain joins TRBV4-3 to TRBJ1-1, with D possibly TRBD1 on 5 matching bases. The CDR3 has 14 residues. Germline lookup yields CDR1 LGHNA and CDR2 YSLEER. The V end lost 0 bases, the J end lost 5 bases, and 10 bases lay between the germline ends. CDR3 in DNA: TGCGCCAGCAGCCAAGACGCGGGGCGGACTGAAGCTTTCTTT. This codes for CASSQDAGRTEAFF.

The chain recombines TRBV6-5 with TRBJ1-6; 8 positions match TRBD1. Germline assignment: CDR1 MNHEY and CDR2 SVGAGI. The trim removed 0 bases at V and 9 bases at J, leaving 7 bases unmatched. The CDR3 runs to 16 residues. The CDR3 nucleotides read TGTGCCAGCAGTTACTCACCGACAGGGGAATCTTCACCCCTCCACTTT. Its translation is CASSYSPTGESSPLHF.